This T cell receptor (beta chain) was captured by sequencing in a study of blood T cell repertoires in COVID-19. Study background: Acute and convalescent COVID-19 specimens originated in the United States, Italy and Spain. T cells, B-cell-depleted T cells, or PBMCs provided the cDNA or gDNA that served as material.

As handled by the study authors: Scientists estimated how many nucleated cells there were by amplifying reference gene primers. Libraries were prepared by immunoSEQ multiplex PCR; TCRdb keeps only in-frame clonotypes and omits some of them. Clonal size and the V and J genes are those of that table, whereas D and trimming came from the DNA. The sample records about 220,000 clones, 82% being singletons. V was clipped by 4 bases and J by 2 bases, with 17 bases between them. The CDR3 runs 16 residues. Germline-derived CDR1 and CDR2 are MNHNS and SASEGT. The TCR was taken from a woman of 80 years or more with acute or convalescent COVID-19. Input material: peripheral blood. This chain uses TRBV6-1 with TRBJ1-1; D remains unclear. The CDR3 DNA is TGTGCCAGCAGTGGCATCTCAAGCATTCTAAACACTGAAGCTTTCTTT. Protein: CASSGISSILNTEAFF.